The 30 T cell receptor beta chains below come from one sample, sequenced in a study of T cell responses to AZD1222 COVID-19 vaccine. Libraries were prepared by immunoSEQ multiplex PCR; TCRdb keeps only in-frame clonotypes and omits some of them. Of some 100,000 clones in the sample, 85% to 90% were seen once. The sample here was peripheral blood, taken on day 0 of AZD1222 vaccination. These receptors were obtained from an adult in good health.

The chain uses TRBV3-1 (or the pseudogene TRBV3-2) and TRBJ1-5, with D possibly TRBD1 on 6 matching bases. Germline CDR1 is LGHDT and CDR2 is YNNKEL (reference sequence). CDR3 length: 14 residues. The V gene lost 4 bases and the J gene lost 3 bases, with 10 bases spanning the gap. The CDR3: CASSPRTVNQPQHF. The DNA of the CDR3 is TGTGCCAGCAGCCCCAGGACAGTCAATCAGCCCCAGCATTTT.

On this clone: The junction does not match germline at one end; this may be a read error. The CDR3 spells CASGLGVAREQYF. The CDR3 nucleotides are TGTGCCAGCGGCTTGGGGGTTGCGCGGGAGCAGTACTTC. This rearrangement joins TRBV7-2 to TRBJ2-7; either TRBD1 or TRBD2 may supply D (5 bases each). Germline CDR1 is SGHTA and CDR2 is FQGNSA. The CDR3 spans 13 residues.

V and J are TRBV7-9 and TRBJ1-4; 10 nucleotides agree with TRBD1. Germline lookup yields CDR1 SEHNR and CDR2 FQNEAQ (reference sequence). The CDR3 length is 14 residues. J was trimmed by 7 bases and V by 5 bases; bases with no gene match: 4. The CDR3 here is CASSRQGAAEKLFF. CDR3 in DNA: TGTGCCAGCAGCCGACAGGGGGCAGCTGAAAAACTGTTTTTT.

The rearrangement joins TRBV2 to TRBJ2-5; D gene uncertain. CDR1 and CDR2 from the germline V gene are SNHLY and FYNNEI. The CDR3 runs 11 residues. V was shortened by 2 bases and J by 5 bases, with 3 bases between the two germline ends. CDR3 amino acids: CASSERETQYF. Written as DNA, the CDR3 is TGTGCCAGCAGTGAAAGGGAGACCCAGTACTTC.

V and J are TRBV28 and TRBJ1-4; TRBD1 aligns across 8 bases. Germline V lookup: CDR1 MDHEN, CDR2 SYDVKM. This CDR3 is built from 15 residues. Unmatched junction bases numbered 6, after V lost 5 bases and J lost 4 bases. The CDR3 loop reads CASSPRTGRNEKLFF. The CDR3 nucleotides read TGTGCCAGCAGTCCGAGGACAGGGCGTAATGAAAAACTGTTTTTT.

The chain links TRBV11-3 to TRBJ2-7, with 13 bases matching TRBD2. The J segment lost 1 base and the V segment lost 5 bases, leaving 2 bases of the junction unmatched. Germline CDR1 reads SGHNT; CDR2 reads YENEEA. The CDR3 has 15 residues. CDR3 protein: CASSPGLAGSYEQYF. CDR3 DNA sequence: TGTGCCAGCAGCCCGGGACTAGCGGGATCCTACGAGCAGTACTTC.

The J gene is TRBJ2-7, the V gene TRBV3-1 (or the pseudogene TRBV3-2); 9 bases line up with TRBD2. In germline, CDR1 is LGHDT, CDR2 YNNKEL (reference sequence). Trimming took 4 bases from V and 5 from J; bases not matched to a gene: 9. There are 15 residues in the CDR3. The CDR3: CASSLSGGIKNEQYF. The CDR3 DNA is TGTGCCAGCAGCCTCAGCGGGGGGATAAAGAACGAGCAGTACTTC.

This chain connects TRBV9 to TRBJ2-7, with TRBD2 matching over 11 bases. Germline CDR1 SGDLS, CDR2 YYNGEE. The J segment lost 3 bases and the V segment lost 2 bases, leaving 4 bases of the junction unmatched. The CDR3 is made up of 15 amino acids. The chain's CDR3 is CASSVTGTSGYEQYF. The CDR3 DNA reads as TGTGCCAGCAGCGTCACCGGGACTAGCGGCTACGAGCAGTACTTC.

Many counts were recorded for this clone. The chain has TRBV19 and TRBJ2-1; TRBD1 aligns across 7 bases. Per the germline V gene, CDR1 is LNHDA and CDR2 is SQIVND (reference sequence). This CDR3 has 14 residues. Unmatched junction bases numbered 6, after V lost 3 bases and J lost 7 bases. CDR3 DNA: TGTGCCAGTAGTATGGGACAGCCACAAAATGAGCAGTTCTTC. Encoded protein: CASSMGQPQNEQFF.

This clone was observed a single time. The gene calls are TRBV27 and TRBJ2-4; unclear D gene. There are 17 residues in the CDR3. Trimming stripped 3 bases from V and 0 bases from J, with 15 bases between. CDR1 is MNHEY, CDR2 SMNVEV, per germline (reference sequence). The CDR3 coding sequence is TGTGCCAGCAGTTTGAGGTGGGTGGGCACAGCCAAAAACATTCAGTACTTC. It encodes CASSLRWVGTAKNIQYF.

The chain is built from TRBV2 and TRBJ2-1; D is uncertain. Trimming pared 4 bases from V and 2 bases from J, leaving 0 bases between. Per germline, CDR1 SNHLY and CDR2 FYNNEI. The CDR3 sequence is 11 residues long. CDR3: CASSAYNEQFF. The CDR3 DNA sequence: TGTGCCAGCAGTGCCTACAATGAGCAGTTCTTC.

The chain has TRBV6-2 or TRBV6-3 and TRBJ2-7; D is uncertain. V gave up 2 bases and J gave up 0 bases, with 5 bases separating them. CDR3 size: 13 residues. Germline loops: CDR1 MNHEY, CDR2 SVGEGT. The CDR3 is CASSYGYSYEQYF. CDR3 DNA: TGTGCCAGCAGTTACGGTTACTCCTACGAGCAGTACTTC.

This rearrangement joins TRBV10-3 to TRBJ2-2; D remains ambiguous. V was cut by 8 bases and J by 0 bases, with 10 bases left in between. The CDR3 extends over 14 amino acids. Germline CDR1 reads ENHRY; CDR2 reads SYGVKD. CDR3 in amino acids: CAIGTVTNTGELFF. The CDR3 nucleotides read TGTGCCATCGGCACAGTTACGAACACCGGGGAGCTGTTTTTT.

Concerning this clone: One junction end disagrees with the germline gene, perhaps due to a read error. V gene TRBV5-1 combines with J gene TRBJ2-2; 9 bases are a match to TRBD2. This CDR3 comprises 16 residues. CDR1 is SGHRS and CDR2 is YFSETQ in the germline V gene. The CDR3 sequence: CARSLPSRGGTGELFF. The CDR3 DNA sequence: TGCGCCCGCAGCCTACCCTCGCGGGGGGGCACCGGGGAGCTGTTTTTT.

The chain recombines TRBV19 with TRBJ1-5, with D perhaps TRBD1 (5 bases). Trimming removed 2 bases from V and 3 bases from J, with 11 bases in between. CDR1 and CDR2 (germline): LNHDA, SQIVND (reference sequence). This CDR3 contains 15 residues. The CDR3 loop is CASSILREVNQPQHF. In nucleotides, the CDR3 is TGTGCCAGTAGTATACTCAGGGAGGTCAATCAGCCCCAGCATTTT.

The gene calls are TRBV19 and TRBJ1-1, with D perhaps matching TRBD1 (5 bases). This CDR3 comprises 14 residues. Trimming removed 7 bases at V and 3 bases at J, with 15 bases between. CDR1 LNHDA and CDR2 SQIVND come from the germline V gene (reference sequence). CDR3: CASTLAWGHTEAFF. In DNA form, the CDR3 reads TGTGCCAGTACTCTGGCATGGGGCCACACTGAAGCTTTCTTT.

This chain links TRBV21-1 with TRBJ2-7; TRBD2 is the table's D call and was not checked against the DNA. TRBV21-1 is a recognized pseudogene. This CDR3 spans 16 amino acids. CDR3 coding DNA: TGTGCCAGCAGCAAAGCGCTCAGCGGGGCCTCCTACGAGCAGTACTTC. It codes for CASSKALSGASYEQYF.

This sequence joins TRBV3-1 (or the pseudogene TRBV3-2) and TRBJ1-2; TRBD1 might be the D (6 bases). The CDR3 length is 11 residues. V was clipped by 6 bases and J by 5 bases, with 7 bases between them. The V gene's germline CDR1 is LGHDT and CDR2 YNNKEL (reference sequence). The CDR3 DNA sequence: TGTGCCAGCAGGAGGGGGTATGGCTACACCTTC. Its translation: CASRRGYGYTF.

This clone was found once. V usage is TRBV11-1 and J usage is TRBJ2-3, with 9 bases aligning to TRBD2. CDR1 and CDR2 (germline): SGHAT, FQDESV (reference sequence). The length of the CDR3 is 15 residues. The ends lost 7 bases at V and 5 bases at J; junction bases unmatched: 10. The CDR3 region is CASTLLAGAGDTQYF. CDR3 sequence (DNA): TGTGCCAGCACCCTATTAGCGGGAGCAGGAGATACGCAGTATTTT.

The chain has TRBV25-1 and TRBJ1-1; perhaps TRBD1 as D (5 bases). Per the germline V gene, CDR1 is MGHDK and CDR2 is SYGVNS. V lost 2 bases and J lost 2, with 12 bases in between. The CDR3 is made up of 15 amino acids. The CDR3 sequence: CASSEEGLLNTEAFF. The CDR3 bases are TGTGCCAGCAGTGAAGAGGGACTCCTAAACACTGAAGCTTTCTTT.

The chain combines TRBV28 with TRBJ1-3; 7 nucleotides match TRBD1. Per the germline V gene, CDR1 is MDHEN and CDR2 is SYDVKM. After removal of 5 bases from V and 0 bases from J, the junction contained 4 bases not matched to a gene. The CDR3 has 15 residues. CDR3 DNA: TGTGCCAGCAGTACAGGGGACTCCTCTGGAAACACCATATATTTT. Residues: CASSTGDSSGNTIYF.

The genes are TRBV20-1 and TRBJ1-4; no clear D. Germline-derived CDR1 and CDR2 are DFQATT and SNEGSKA (reference sequence). CDR3 length: 12 amino acids. Trimming stripped 3 bases from V and 3 bases from J, with 5 bases between. The CDR3 loop reads CSASGPNEKLFF. The CDR3 DNA reads as TGCAGTGCTAGTGGGCCTAATGAAAAACTGTTTTTT.

The V call is TRBV2, the J call TRBJ2-7, with D unresolved. The length of the CDR3 is 13 residues. Trimming removed 3 bases from V and 1 base from J, with 7 bases in between. Germline V gene lookup returns CDR1 SNHLY and CDR2 FYNNEI. The DNA for the CDR3 is TGTGCCAGCAGTGAGTCCAAGTCCTACGAGCAGTACTTC. This codes for CASSESKSYEQYF.

The chain combines TRBV30 with TRBJ2-7; 12 bases are shared with TRBD1. There are 15 residues in the CDR3. The germline V gene encodes CDR1 GTSNPN and CDR2 SVGIG (reference sequence). Losses at the gene ends were 1 base for V and 4 bases for J; bases not matched to a gene: 5. The DNA of the CDR3 is TGTGCCTGGAGTGCGGGACAGGGGGCTCCATACGAGCAGTACTTC. It codes for CAWSAGQGAPYEQYF.

This chain connects TRBV11-2 to TRBJ2-1; D is unclear. V lost 3 bases to trimming and J lost 6 bases, with 9 bases between them. The CDR3 length is 13 residues. Germline V lookup: CDR1 SGHAT, CDR2 FQNNGV. The CDR3 DNA reads TGTGCCAGCAGCTTCGGGCAGATCAATGAGCAGTTCTTC. Residues: CASSFGQINEQFF.

The genes are TRBV5-1 and TRBJ2-2; 7 nucleotides agree with TRBD2. The CDR3 runs 18 residues. The germline V gene encodes CDR1 SGHRS and CDR2 YFSETQ. Unmatched junction bases numbered 12, after V lost 4 bases and J lost 0 bases. This CDR3 reads CASSRPGRAPTNTGELFF. CDR3 sequence (DNA): TGCGCCAGCAGCCGTCCTGGGAGGGCGCCAACGAACACCGGGGAGCTGTTTTTT.

This chain's CDR3 is CASSWWGRGEPQHF. In nucleotides, the CDR3 is TGTGCCAGCAGTTGGTGGGGGCGCGGGGAGCCCCAGCATTTT. The V and J genes are TRBV6-6 and TRBJ1-5, with D tentatively TRBD1 (6 bases). Looked up from germline, CDR1 is MNHNY and CDR2 is SVGAGI (reference sequence). The germline V and J ends were trimmed by 4 bases and 8 bases, with 15 bases remaining between them. The CDR3 spans 14 residues.

The chain carries TRBV5-4 and TRBJ1-2; D ambiguous. V lost 4 bases and J lost 2, with 6 bases in between. The CDR3 contains 12 residues. The germline gives CDR1 SGHNT, CDR2 YYREEE (reference sequence). CDR3 sequence: CASSAGNYGYTF. CDR3 in DNA: TGTGCCAGCAGCGCGGGGAACTATGGCTACACCTTC.

This chain links TRBV5-1 with TRBJ1-1; no clear D gene. Deletions cut 4 bases from V and 3 bases from J, with 10 bases between. Germline assignment: CDR1 SGHRS and CDR2 YFSETQ. The CDR3 has 13 residues. The CDR3: CASSARVDTEAFF. The CDR3 nucleotides are TGCGCCAGCAGCGCGAGGGTCGACACTGAAGCTTTCTTT.

In this sample, this clone turned up once. The rearrangement joins TRBV18 to TRBJ2-2; the match to TRBD2 covers 8 bases. Germline trimming cut 3 bases from V and 5 bases from J; bases unmatched to any gene: 5. Germline V lookup: CDR1 KGHSH, CDR2 LQKENI. CDR3 length: 15 residues. CDR3 in DNA: TGTGCCAGCTCACCTCCAGCGGGAGCGACCGGGGAGCTGTTTTTT. It encodes CASSPPAGATGELFF.